A single sample is the source of the 27 T cell receptor beta chains below, sequenced in a study of PD-L1 blockade in urothelial cancer. Produced via immunoSEQ multiplex PCR; TCRdb's table is partial and in-frame only. The sample contains around 34,000 clones, roughly 80% of which appear only once. Time point noted: pretreatment peripheral blood. The input for sequencing was PBMCs, taken around atezolizumab (anti-PD-L1) treatment. These TCRs come from a man older than 75 with urothelial cancer.

As DNA, the CDR3 is TGTGCCAGCACACCCAGACGGACAGGCAACGAGCAGTACTTC. Translated, it gives CASTPRRTGNEQYF. The chain employs TRBV11-2 and TRBJ2-7; 7 bases align to TRBD1. CDR3 length: 14 residues. The junction had 11 bases not matched to a gene; V was cut back by 7 bases and J by 5 bases. Germline CDR1 and CDR2: SGHAT and FQNNGV.

V usage is TRBV19 and J usage is TRBJ1-5; 8 bases align to TRBD1. Germline V gene data show CDR1 as LNHDA and CDR2 as SQIVND (reference sequence). Trimming at V came to 6 bases and at J to 2 bases, leaving 9 bases not matched to a gene. This CDR3 region has 16 residues. CDR3 sequence (DNA): TGTGCCAGTAGCCCTCGAACAGGGGGTGGCAATCAGCCCCAGCATTTT. This translates into CASSPRTGGGNQPQHF. The complete variable domain, with remaining parts taken from reference TRBV19 and TRBJ1-5, reads DGGITQSPKYLFRKEGQNVTLSCEQNLNHDAMYWYRQDPGQGLRLIYYSQIVNDFQKGDIAEGYSVSREKKESFPLTVTSAQKNPTAFYLCASSPRTGGGNQPQHFGDGTRLSIL.

V is TRBV19 and J is TRBJ1-4, with D possibly being TRBD1 (5 bases). The V and J ends lost 5 bases and 10 bases respectively, with 20 bases between them. The length of the CDR3 is 15 residues. The germline gives CDR1 LNHDA, CDR2 SQIVND (reference sequence). The CDR3 region has the DNA TGTGCCAGTAGTCCGCGCCCAGGGAACTCAGGAAAACTGTTTTTT. Translation gives CASSPRPGNSGKLFF.

V and J are TRBV18 and TRBJ1-2; a possible D gene is TRBD1 (5 bases). V shed 4 bases and J shed 8 bases, with 14 bases lying between them. CDR1 and CDR2 (germline): KGHSH, LQKENI. This CDR3 is 13 amino acids long. CDR3 protein: CASSLQGGGGYTF. CDR3 sequence (DNA): TGTGCCAGCTCACTGCAGGGAGGAGGAGGCTACACCTTC.

The chain carries TRBV7-8 and TRBJ2-1, with D hard to call. CDR3 length: 12 amino acids. V was pared by 2 bases and J by 4 bases, with 3 bases between. Per the germline V gene, CDR1 is SGHVS and CDR2 is FQNEAQ. CDR3 in amino acids: CASSLPYNEQFF. The CDR3, as DNA: TGTGCCAGCAGCTTACCGTACAATGAGCAGTTCTTC.

The rearrangement joins TRBV5-1 to TRBJ1-1; TRBD1 is a possible D gene (5 bases). The V end lost 0 bases, the J end lost 3 bases, and 9 bases lay between the germline ends. The germline CDR1 and CDR2 sequences are SGHRS and YFSETQ. The length of the CDR3 is 14 residues. The CDR3 coding sequence is TGCGCCAGCAGCTTGGAAGGACAATACACTGAAGCTTTCTTT. Translated: CASSLEGQYTEAFF.

This clone was seen just once. V gene TRBV19 combines with J gene TRBJ1-1; 8 positions match TRBD1. Germline assignment: CDR1 LNHDA and CDR2 SQIVND (reference sequence). CDR3 length: 14 amino acids. J was trimmed by 4 bases and V by 6 bases; bases with no gene match: 7. The CDR3 DNA reads as TGTGCCAGTAGACCCAGACAGGGGTTCACTGAAGCTTTCTTT. Translated, it gives CASRPRQGFTEAFF.

The chain recombines TRBV2 with TRBJ2-5; 8 bases agree with TRBD1. The V gene's germline CDR1 is SNHLY and CDR2 FYNNEI. Trimming removed 6 bases from V and 2 bases from J; junction bases left unmatched: 8. This CDR3 region has 15 residues. CDR3 bases: TGTGCCAGCAGCTCCGACAGGGGAGGACAAGAGACCCAGTACTTC. It encodes CASSSDRGGQETQYF.

This chain connects TRBV19 to TRBJ2-1; D might be TRBD2 (6 bases). The ends were cut back, 5 bases at V and 7 bases at J, with 24 bases in the middle. CDR1 and CDR2 from the germline V gene are LNHDA and SQIVND (reference sequence). CDR3 length equals 17 residues. Here the CDR3 reads CASSPISGTSYKNEQFF. CDR3 in DNA: TGTGCCAGTAGTCCTATTTCCGGGACTTCCTATAAGAATGAGCAGTTCTTC.

The chain employs TRBV28 and TRBJ1-5; weak D call: TRBD1 (6 bases). Germline CDR1 is MDHEN and CDR2 is SYDVKM. CDR3 length: 16 amino acids. V lost 7 bases and J lost 8, with 24 bases in between. CDR3 loop: CASNGSGARVGKPQHF. CDR3 sequence (DNA): TGTGCCAGCAACGGGTCAGGGGCGAGGGTCGGAAAGCCCCAGCATTTT.

This rearrangement joins TRBV5-1 to TRBJ2-5; 7 nucleotides line up with TRBD2. Germline V lookup: CDR1 SGHRS, CDR2 YFSETQ. The CDR3 sequence is 14 residues long. V shed 3 bases and J 2 bases; nucleotides not matched to a gene: 4. The DNA of the CDR3 is TGCGCCAGCAGCTCAGGGACTATACAAGAGACCCAGTACTTC. Translation gives CASSSGTIQETQYF.

This chain links TRBV5-1 with TRBJ2-7, with 7 positions matching TRBD1. The J segment lost 0 bases and the V segment lost 3 bases, leaving 6 bases of the junction unmatched. The CDR3 spans 15 residues. The germline V gene has CDR1 SGHRS and CDR2 YFSETQ. The CDR3 region has the DNA TGCGCCAGCAGCTGGGACAGTTGGAGCTCCTACGAGCAGTACTTC. It encodes CASSWDSWSSYEQYF.

In its sample, this clone was seen a few times. The chain links TRBV28 to TRBJ2-3, with TRBD2 as a possible D gene (5 bases). Trimming removed 6 bases at V and 3 bases at J, with 13 bases between. Germline V gene lookup returns CDR1 MDHEN and CDR2 SYDVKM. The CDR3 totals 14 residues. CDR3 protein: CASSWRVGTDTQYF. The CDR3 DNA sequence: TGTGCCAGCAGCTGGCGGGTTGGGACAGATACGCAGTATTTT.

In DNA form, the CDR3 reads TGTGCCAGCAGTTCCTCCGGGACTACCTCCTACGAGCAGTACTTC. Translation gives CASSSSGTTSYEQYF. The gene calls are TRBV28 and TRBJ2-7; 7 nucleotides match TRBD2. The CDR3 has 15 amino acids. Germline V lookup: CDR1 MDHEN, CDR2 SYDVKM. The J segment lost 0 bases and the V segment lost 4 bases, leaving 6 bases of the junction unmatched.

The rearrangement links TRBV11-2 to TRBJ2-7; 10 nucleotides align to TRBD2. Per germline, CDR1 SGHAT and CDR2 FQNNGV. The V and J ends lost 5 bases and 3 bases, in that order; junction bases with no gene match: 10. This CDR3 is 16 amino acids long. The CDR3 coding sequence is TGTGCCAGCAGCCCCGGGACTAGCGCTTCGTACTACGAGCAGTACTTC. Its translation is CASSPGTSASYYEQYF.

CDR3 in amino acids: CATFPRGASYTEAFF. The DNA of the CDR3 is TGTGCCACTTTCCCCCGGGGGGCATCTTACACTGAAGCTTTCTTT. The chain couples TRBV27 to TRBJ1-1, with a tentative D call TRBD1 (6 bases). The germline V gene has CDR1 MNHEY and CDR2 SMNVEV (reference sequence). CDR3 length equals 15 residues. V lost 10 bases and J 3 bases, leaving 21 bases between the germline ends.

The chain carries TRBV5-1 and TRBJ1-3, with TRBD1 as a possible D gene (5 bases). The V end lost 3 bases, the J end lost 0 bases, and 13 bases lay between the germline ends. In germline, CDR1 is SGHRS, CDR2 YFSETQ. The length of the CDR3 is 16 residues. The CDR3: CASSSGGAGSGNTIYF. CDR3 nucleotides: TGCGCCAGCAGCTCAGGCGGGGCCGGCTCTGGAAACACCATATATTTT.

This chain uses TRBV7-2 with TRBJ2-1, with 8 bases that match TRBD1. Germline assignment: CDR1 SGHTA and CDR2 FQGNSA. The CDR3 has 15 amino acids. The junction had 5 bases not matched to a gene; V was cut back by 1 base and J by 6 bases. The CDR3 DNA reads as TGTGCCAGCAGCTTAGGGACAGGGAAGGGCAATGAGCAGTTCTTC. Its protein is CASSLGTGKGNEQFF.

The chain joins TRBV25-1 to TRBJ1-1; 7 bases match TRBD1. The V gene's germline CDR1 is MGHDK and CDR2 SYGVNS. V lost 3 bases and J lost 4; bases outside the gene matches: 11. The CDR3 has 16 amino acids. The DNA of the CDR3 is TGTGCCAGCAGTGACCATCCATTCAGGGGGGCCACTGAAGCTTTCTTT. This translates into CASSDHPFRGATEAFF. Full variable domain (remainder filled in from reference TRBV25-1 and TRBJ1-1): EADIYQTPRYLVIGTGKKITLECSQTMGHDKMYWYQQDPGMELHLIHYSYGVNSTEKGDLSSESTVSRIRTEHFPLTLESARPSHTSQYLCASSDHPFRGATEAFFGQGTRLTVV.

The chain uses TRBV5-1 and TRBJ2-1; 13 nucleotides match TRBD2. The CDR3 loop spans 20 amino acids. Looked up from germline, CDR1 is SGHRS and CDR2 is YFSETQ. V lost 4 bases and J lost 5; bases outside the gene matches: 18. Here the CDR3 reads CASSRPNAGTSGILHNEQFF. CDR3 DNA: TGCGCCAGCAGCCGACCAAACGCAGGGACTAGCGGGATACTTCACAATGAGCAGTTCTTC.

V and J are TRBV5-1 and TRBJ1-4, with 9 bases lining up with TRBD1. Trimming removed 1 base from V and 7 bases from J; junction bases left unmatched: 5. This CDR3 has 15 residues. Germline assignment: CDR1 SGHRS and CDR2 YFSETQ. CDR3 coding DNA: TGCGCCAGCAGCTTGCTGGGGACAGGGTCTGAAAAACTGTTTTTT. As protein: CASSLLGTGSEKLFF.

V is TRBV19 and J is TRBJ1-1; TRBD1 might be the D (5 bases). From germline, CDR1 is LNHDA and CDR2 SQIVND (reference sequence). V lost 3 bases and J 1 base, leaving 9 bases between the germline ends. CDR3 size: 14 residues. Here the CDR3 reads CASSMRQGNTEAFF. The DNA of the CDR3 is TGTGCCAGTAGTATGCGGCAGGGGAACACTGAAGCTTTCTTT.

The chain employs TRBV19 and TRBJ1-2; D remains unclear. Germline CDR1 is LNHDA and CDR2 is SQIVND (reference sequence). The CDR3 is 17 amino acids. V was pared by 3 bases and J by 2 bases, with 19 bases between. The CDR3 loop reads CASSIVLRRKANYGYTF. Here the CDR3 DNA reads TGTGCCAGTAGTATCGTTCTCAGGAGGAAGGCAAACTATGGCTACACCTTC.

This chain uses TRBV2 with TRBJ2-2, with 7 bases matching TRBD1. Germline CDR1 SNHLY, CDR2 FYNNEI. The CDR3 covers 14 residues. V lost 7 bases and J lost 0; bases outside the gene matches: 2. The CDR3, as DNA: TGTGCCAGCAAAGGGACAGCGAACACCGGGGAGCTGTTTTTT. This gives the protein CASKGTANTGELFF.

A single count supports this clone. V usage is TRBV11-2 and J usage is TRBJ2-7; TRBD2 matches at 10 bases. V was clipped by 3 bases and J by 3 bases; unmatched bases: 2. The CDR3 consists of 14 residues. CDR1 and CDR2 from the germline V gene are SGHAT and FQNNGV. CDR3 coding DNA: TGTGCCAGCAGCTTTACTAGCGGGATCTACGAGCAGTACTTC. Translation: CASSFTSGIYEQYF.

This clone was observed once. V gene TRBV19 combines with J gene TRBJ2-3; TRBD2 matches at 8 bases. The CDR3 contains 12 residues. CDR1 and CDR2 from the germline V gene are LNHDA and SQIVND (reference sequence). Trimming removed 6 bases from V and 6 bases from J; junction bases left unmatched: 2. The chain's CDR3 is CASSGRADTQYF. Written as DNA, the CDR3 is TGTGCCAGTAGCGGGAGGGCCGATACGCAGTATTTT.

The chain joins TRBV2 to TRBJ2-1, with D possibly matching TRBD1 (6 bases). The CDR3 extends over 14 amino acids. The V and J ends lost 6 bases and 7 bases respectively, with 16 bases between them. Germline-derived CDR1 and CDR2 are SNHLY and FYNNEI. The CDR3 protein is CASRRDRQGNEQFF. CDR3 nucleotides: TGTGCCAGCAGGCGAGACAGGCAAGGGAATGAGCAGTTCTTC.